Listed here are 14 T cell receptor beta chains from one sample, sequenced in a study of T cells after yellow fever vaccination. TCRdb fed the 5' RACE reads into MiXCR, producing one record per CDR3 protein. The sample gives 350,000 or so distinct CDR3 sequences, less than 9.5% of which show up once; 17% is in the top ten. This sample comprised PBMCs, obtained about 49 days after the first yellow fever vaccination. Receptor source: a man aged 18 to 35 who received the YFV17D yellow fever vaccine.

DNA of the CDR3: TGTGCCAGCAGCGTAGAACTGGGGAGTGAGCAGTTCTTC. Translation gives CASSVELGSEQFF. This chain links TRBV9 with TRBJ2-1; D possibly corresponds to TRBD2 (5 bases). Looked up from germline, CDR1 is SGDLS and CDR2 is YYNGEE. This CDR3 has 13 residues. Trimming shortened V by 0 bases and J by 9 bases, and 10 bases separated the two germline ends.

This clonotype occurred a few times. The chain has TRBV11-1 and TRBJ2-2, with D perhaps TRBD2 (5 bases). Germline V lookup: CDR1 SGHAT, CDR2 FQDESV (reference sequence). The ends were cut back, 3 bases at V and 4 bases at J, with 15 bases in the middle. This CDR3 spans 16 amino acids. CDR3 loop: CASSFERTSRTGELFF. The DNA of the CDR3 is TGTGCCAGCAGCTTCGAACGTACTAGTCGCACCGGGGAGCTGTTTTTT. Full variable domain (missing parts from reference TRBV11-1 and TRBJ2-2): EAEVAQSPRYKITEKSQAVAFWCDPISGHATLYWYRQILGQGPELLVQFQDESVVDDSQLPKDRFSAERLKGVDSTLKIQPAELGDSAMYLCASSFERTSRTGELFFGEGSRLTVL.

The rearrangement joins TRBV7-2 to TRBJ2-1; TRBD1 matches 9 bases. The CDR3 loop spans 14 amino acids. Germline-derived CDR1 and CDR2 are SGHTA and FQGNSA. Germline trimming cut 3 bases from V and 8 bases from J; bases unmatched to any gene: 5. The CDR3 nucleotides are TGTGCCAGCAGCTTTTACAGGGGGCTGGATGAGCAGTTCTTC. This translates into CASSFYRGLDEQFF.

This clonotype was detected only a few times. The V gene is TRBV7-6, the J gene TRBJ2-5, with 8 bases that match TRBD2. The V and J ends lost 3 bases and 5 bases, in that order; junction bases with no gene match: 8. Germline values: CDR1 SGHVS, CDR2 FNYEAQ. This CDR3 is 15 amino acids long. CDR3 loop: CASSFTGGAGETQYF. The CDR3 coding sequence is TGTGCCAGCAGCTTCACCGGGGGGGCCGGGGAGACCCAGTACTTC.

Many counts were recorded for this clonotype. V usage is TRBV4-1 and J usage is TRBJ1-1; D is ambiguous. CDR3 size: 13 residues. In germline, CDR1 is MGHRA, CDR2 YSYEKL. The V end lost 1 base, the J end lost 11 bases, and 14 bases lay between the germline ends. This chain's CDR3 is CASSQVEVAAAFF. The CDR3 DNA sequence: TGCGCCAGCAGCCAAGTAGAAGTCGCGGCCGCTTTCTTT.

This clonotype has a count of ten or more. This rearrangement joins TRBV20-1 to TRBJ1-3, with unresolved D. Germline loops: CDR1 DFQATT, CDR2 SNEGSKA (reference sequence). The CDR3 sequence is 15 residues long. Trimming took 0 bases from V and 0 from J, leaving 9 bases between them. CDR3 protein: CSARDMDPSGNTIYF. The CDR3 DNA follows: TGCAGTGCTAGAGATATGGACCCCTCTGGAAACACCATATATTTT.

In this sample, this clonotype turned up a few times. The chain has TRBV9 and TRBJ2-1; no reliable D call. V lost 4 bases to trimming and J lost 5 bases, with 13 bases between them. Germline assignment: CDR1 SGDLS and CDR2 YYNGEE. CDR3 length: 14 amino acids. Written as DNA, the CDR3 is TGTGCCAGCAGCACTCGACAAACCGACAATGAGCAGTTCTTC. Translation: CASSTRQTDNEQFF. Based on the CDR3 plus reference TRBV9 and TRBJ2-1, the full variable domain is DSGVTQTPKHLITATGQRVTLRCSPRSGDLSVYWYQQSLDQGLQFLIQYYNGEERAKGNILERFSAQQFPDLHSELNLSSLELGDSALYFCASSTRQTDNEQFFGPGTRLTVL.

The CDR3 region is CASSPLGTRTDTQYF. The DNA for the CDR3 is TGTGCCAGCAGCCCGTTAGGAACTCGCACAGATACGCAGTATTTT. This chain uses TRBV7-2 with TRBJ2-3; D is unclear. This CDR3 contains 15 residues. V lost 5 bases, J lost 1 base, and 13 bases lay in between. CDR1 and CDR2 (germline): SGHTA, FQGNSA.

This clonotype was observed many times. This rearrangement joins TRBV20-1 to TRBJ2-5; 15 positions agree with TRBD2. This CDR3 is 18 amino acids long. J gave up 5 bases and V 2 bases, and 12 bases lay outside the gene matches. Per the germline V gene, CDR1 is DFQATT and CDR2 is SNEGSKA (reference sequence). The CDR3 sequence: CSARLPGLAGGPEETQYF. In DNA form, the CDR3 reads TGCAGTGCTAGACTTCCCGGACTAGCGGGGGGGCCGGAGGAGACCCAGTACTTC.

This clonotype has only a few counts. The chain carries TRBV20-1 and TRBJ2-5; weak D call: TRBD2 (7 bases). The CDR3 spans 16 residues. V was cut by 0 bases and J by 0 bases, with 14 bases left in between. Germline V lookup: CDR1 DFQATT, CDR2 SNEGSKA (reference sequence). The CDR3 protein is CSARDLRGGYQETQYF. DNA for the CDR3: TGCAGTGCTAGAGATTTGAGGGGGGGCTACCAAGAGACCCAGTACTTC.

The chain combines TRBV7-8 with TRBJ2-7; no clear D. Trimming pared 8 bases from V and 5 bases from J, leaving 16 bases between. CDR1 is SGHVS and CDR2 is FQNEAQ in the germline V gene. The CDR3 has 13 residues. The CDR3 region is CASGPGLLDEQYV. As DNA, the CDR3 is TGTGCCAGCGGCCCCGGGCTCCTGGACGAGCAGTACGTC.

This chain connects TRBV5-4 to TRBJ1-2, with D unresolved. This CDR3 has 14 residues. Trimming cost V 7 bases and J 6 bases, with 19 bases left between them. CDR1 and CDR2 from the germline V gene are SGHNT and YYREEE (reference sequence). The chain's CDR3 is CASLPSRASDGYTF. In nucleotides, the CDR3 is TGTGCCAGCCTGCCCAGCCGGGCCTCGGATGGCTACACCTTC.

This clonotype appeared a few times. The rearrangement links TRBV20-1 to TRBJ1-4; no firm D call. V was trimmed by 6 bases and J by 8 bases, leaving 10 bases between them. The V gene's germline CDR1 is DFQATT and CDR2 SNEGSKA (reference sequence). The CDR3 runs 11 residues. The CDR3 loop reads CSAEPGEKLFF. CDR3 nucleotide sequence: TGCAGTGCGGAGCCGGGAGAAAAACTGTTTTTT.

Here the CDR3 reads CASSHEGFWEKLFF. The CDR3 DNA reads as TGTGCCAGCAGCCACGAGGGGTTCTGGGAAAAACTGTTTTTT. The chain joins TRBV4-2 to TRBJ1-4, with a weak D call TRBD1 (5 bases). The V end was cut by 3 bases, the J end by 8 bases, with 13 bases between. The CDR3 is 14 residues long. CDR1 LGHNA and CDR2 YNFKEQ come from the germline V gene.